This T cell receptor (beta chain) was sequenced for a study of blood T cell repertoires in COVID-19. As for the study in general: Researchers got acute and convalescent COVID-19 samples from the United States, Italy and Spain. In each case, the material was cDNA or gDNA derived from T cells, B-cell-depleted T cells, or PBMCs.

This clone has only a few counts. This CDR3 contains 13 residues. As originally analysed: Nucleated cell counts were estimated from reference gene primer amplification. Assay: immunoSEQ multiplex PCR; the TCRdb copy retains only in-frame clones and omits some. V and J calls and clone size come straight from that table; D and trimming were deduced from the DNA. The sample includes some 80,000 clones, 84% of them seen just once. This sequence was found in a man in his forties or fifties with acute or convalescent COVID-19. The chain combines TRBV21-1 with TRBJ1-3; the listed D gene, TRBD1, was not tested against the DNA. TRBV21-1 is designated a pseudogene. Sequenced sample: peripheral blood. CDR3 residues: CASSKKTRNTIYF. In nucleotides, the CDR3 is TGTGCCAGCAGCAAAAAAACACGAAACACCATATATTTT.